The 32 T cell receptor beta chains below were found in one sample sequenced in a study of control samples from healthy donors and cancer patients. Method: immunoSEQ multiplex PCR; TCRdb's copy keeps in-frame clones and lacks some. The repertoire holds 260,000 or so clones, over 75% seen once, with 10% to 15% in the top ten. Sequencing was carried out using PBMCs. The receptors come from an older woman with lung cancer.

The chain uses TRBV19 and TRBJ2-6; D ambiguous. The length of the CDR3 is 16 residues. CDR1 and CDR2 (germline): LNHDA, SQIVND (reference sequence). Trimming removed 5 bases at V and 0 bases at J, with 11 bases between. The CDR3 reads CASSSTSSSGANVLTF. The CDR3 region has the DNA TGTGCCAGTAGTTCGACTTCTAGCTCTGGGGCCAACGTCCTGACTTTC.

The chain couples TRBV3-1 (or the pseudogene TRBV3-2) to TRBJ2-1; 8 bases map to TRBD1. V gave up 2 bases and J gave up 6 bases; unmatched junction bases: 9. The CDR3 totals 16 residues. From germline, CDR1 is LGHDT and CDR2 YNNKEL (reference sequence). As DNA, the CDR3 is TGTGCCAGCAGCCAACGGACAGGGCGGTTTCCCAATGAGCAGTTCTTC. Residues: CASSQRTGRFPNEQFF.

The gene calls are TRBV27 and TRBJ2-1; either TRBD1 or TRBD2 may fit D (7 bases each). This CDR3 spans 15 amino acids. Germline CDR1 is MNHEY and CDR2 is SMNVEV (reference sequence). Trimming removed 7 bases at V and 2 bases at J, with 15 bases between. CDR3 nucleotides: TGTGCCAGCACTATTTCAGGGGGGGCCTACAATGAGCAGTTCTTC. It is translated as CASTISGGAYNEQFF.

This clone was detected only a few times. The CDR3 loop is CASSLAAGGADTQYF. CDR3 sequence (DNA): TGCGCCAGCAGCTTGGCGGCGGGGGGAGCAGATACGCAGTATTTT. This chain joins TRBV5-1 and TRBJ2-3, with 8 bases identical to TRBD2. Germline lookup yields CDR1 SGHRS and CDR2 YFSETQ. The length of the CDR3 is 15 residues. The V segment lost 0 bases and the J segment 4 bases; nucleotides outside the gene matches: 4.

V gene TRBV9 combines with J gene TRBJ2-3; unclear D gene. V was pared by 4 bases and J by 6 bases, with 9 bases between. Germline V gene lookup returns CDR1 SGDLS and CDR2 YYNGEE. There are 12 residues in the CDR3. The CDR3 spells CASSTTSDTQYF. The DNA of the CDR3 is TGTGCCAGCAGCACGACATCGGATACGCAGTATTTT.

The CDR3 bases are TGTGCCAGCAGCTTAGATAGGGGTGGCCCCTACGAGCAGTACTTC. Its protein is CASSLDRGGPYEQYF. This rearrangement joins TRBV11-2 to TRBJ2-7, with D possibly TRBD1 on 5 matching bases. The V end was cut by 0 bases, the J end by 2 bases, with 11 bases between. The CDR3 loop spans 15 amino acids. CDR1 and CDR2 (germline): SGHAT, FQNNGV.

This sequence joins TRBV30 and TRBJ1-3; tentative D call: TRBD1 (5 bases). This CDR3 has 16 residues. The germline V gene has CDR1 GTSNPN and CDR2 SVGIG (reference sequence). Trimming pared 0 bases from V and 0 bases from J, leaving 12 bases between. The CDR3 here is CAWSVAGAVSGNTIYF. The DNA for the CDR3 is TGTGCCTGGAGTGTCGCTGGGGCGGTCTCTGGAAACACCATATATTTT.

In this sample, this clone turned up a few times. The chain links TRBV29-1 to TRBJ1-1; D is possibly TRBD1 (6 bases). This CDR3 contains 14 residues. Deletions cut 4 bases from V and 2 bases from J, with 14 bases between. Germline-derived CDR1 and CDR2 are SQVTM and ANQGSEA. The CDR3 region is CSVGARGTNTEAFF. CDR3 nucleotides: TGCAGCGTTGGAGCTAGGGGGACTAACACTGAAGCTTTCTTT. The full variable domain, completed using reference TRBV29-1 and TRBJ1-1, is SAVISQKPSRDICQRGTSLTIQCQVDSQVTMMFWYRQQPGQSLTLIATANQGSEATYESGFVIDKFPISRPNLTFSTLTVSNMSPEDSSIYLCSVGARGTNTEAFFGQGTRLTVV.

The V call is TRBV10-1, the J call TRBJ2-3; D unclear. Looked up from germline, CDR1 is WNHNN and CDR2 is SYGVQD (reference sequence). Trimming removed 2 bases from V and 7 bases from J, with 16 bases in between. The CDR3 is 15 residues long. CDR3: CASSEGGQGGYTQYF. The DNA of the CDR3 is TGCGCCAGCAGTGAGGGCGGTCAAGGTGGCTATACGCAGTATTTT.

The rearrangement joins TRBV2 to TRBJ1-1, with D unclear. CDR3 length equals 13 residues. Germline values: CDR1 SNHLY, CDR2 FYNNEI. V shed 7 bases and J shed 1 base, with 10 bases lying between them. The CDR3 protein is CASNNRGNTEAFF. In DNA, the CDR3 is TGTGCCAGCAATAATAGAGGGAACACTGAAGCTTTCTTT.

This chain uses TRBV5-6 with TRBJ1-1; 10 bases are a match to TRBD1. V was clipped by 2 bases and J by 1 base; unmatched bases: 11. Germline V gives CDR1 SGHDT, CDR2 YYEEEE. This CDR3 is 18 amino acids long. The CDR3, as DNA: TGTGCCAGCAGCTTATACCGGGACAGGGGCCCCCAGAACACTGAAGCTTTCTTT. As protein: CASSLYRDRGPQNTEAFF.

This chain uses TRBV25-1 with TRBJ2-2; D uncertain. Germline V gene sequence: CDR1 MGHDK, CDR2 SYGVNS. The CDR3 length is 15 residues. V shed 0 bases and J shed 1 base, with 6 bases lying between them. This CDR3 is CASSEYPGNTGELFF. For the CDR3, the DNA is TGTGCCAGCAGTGAATACCCAGGGAACACCGGGGAGCTGTTTTTT.

The chain has TRBV4-2 and TRBJ1-6; D is undetermined. This CDR3 has 15 amino acids. Germline loops: CDR1 LGHNA, CDR2 YNFKEQ. Trimming took 2 bases from V and 12 from J, leaving 17 bases between them. CDR3 bases: TGTGCCAGCAGCCAACCCAATCCGGGCTCGGAACCCCTCCACTTT. This sequence encodes CASSQPNPGSEPLHF.

This clone was recorded only once. This chain connects TRBV19 to TRBJ2-7; D not certain. Trimming stripped 7 bases from V and 3 bases from J, with 13 bases between. CDR3 length: 13 residues. Germline loops: CDR1 LNHDA, CDR2 SQIVND (reference sequence). This CDR3 reads CASTSPGGYEQYF. CDR3 nucleotides: TGTGCCAGTACCTCTCCGGGCGGCTACGAGCAGTACTTC.

The chain has TRBV10-1 and TRBJ1-4; D not resolved. V dropped 6 bases and J dropped 4 bases, with 27 bases sitting between them. The CDR3 contains 19 residues. Germline V lookup: CDR1 WNHNN, CDR2 SYGVQD (reference sequence). The CDR3 DNA is TGCGCCAGCAGCAAGATCGCACATAACAGACGCCTACGTAATGAAAAACTGTTTTTT. The encoded protein is CASSKIAHNRRLRNEKLFF.

The chain recombines TRBV30 with TRBJ2-7; D is undetermined. The CDR3 is made up of 13 amino acids. Germline CDR1 and CDR2: GTSNPN and SVGIG (reference sequence). Trimming stripped 1 base from V and 7 bases from J, with 14 bases between. The DNA for the CDR3 is TGTGCCTGGAGTGGGGCTCTTCTTGGGGAGCAGTACTTC. Translation: CAWSGALLGEQYF.

The V call is TRBV19, the J call TRBJ2-6, with D hard to call. Trimming took off 0 bases at V and 4 bases at J, with 7 bases between the two ends. The length of the CDR3 is 15 residues. Germline CDR1 LNHDA, CDR2 SQIVND (reference sequence). The CDR3 DNA reads as TGTGCCAGTAGTATAGATCTCTCCGGGGCCAACGTCCTGACTTTC. This translates into CASSIDLSGANVLTF.

V usage is TRBV6-2 or TRBV6-3 and J usage is TRBJ1-5; TRBD1 aligns across 7 bases. V shed 2 bases and J 6 bases; nucleotides not matched to a gene: 10. Germline values: CDR1 MNHEY, CDR2 SVGEGT. CDR3 length equals 16 residues. For the CDR3, the DNA is TGTGCCAGCAGTTACCGAGGGGGCGCGTCTGGTCAGCCCCAGCATTTT. This gives the protein CASSYRGGASGQPQHF.

The chain joins TRBV7-8 to TRBJ2-3, with D unclear. V was clipped by 7 bases and J by 2 bases, with 13 bases between them. Germline V gene sequence: CDR1 SGHVS, CDR2 FQNEAQ. CDR3 length: 14 amino acids. The CDR3 bases are TGTGCCAGCATCCGAGACACAAACACAGATACGCAGTATTTT. It encodes CASIRDTNTDTQYF.

This clone was detected only a few times. The chain joins TRBV2 to TRBJ2-7, with 11 positions matching TRBD2. The V gene end was trimmed by 5 bases and the J gene end by 0 bases; junction bases not matched to a gene: 15. Germline assignment: CDR1 SNHLY and CDR2 FYNNEI. This CDR3 contains 19 residues. CDR3 bases: TGTGCCAGCAGTCCGTCCTGGGGACTAGCGGCCCCATTCTCCTACGAGCAGTACTTC. Residues: CASSPSWGLAAPFSYEQYF.

V is TRBV6-5 and J is TRBJ2-7, with unresolved D. The CDR3 contains 12 residues. The V end lost 6 bases, the J end lost 2 bases, and 8 bases lay between the germline ends. Germline assignment: CDR1 MNHEY and CDR2 SVGAGI. CDR3 region: CASSGAPYEQYF. The CDR3 DNA is TGTGCCAGCAGCGGAGCGCCCTACGAGCAGTACTTC.

The V and J genes are TRBV7-8 and TRBJ2-1; D is unresolved. The V gene's germline CDR1 is SGHVS and CDR2 FQNEAQ. This CDR3 region has 17 residues. Between the trimmed V and J ends, which lost 1 base and 0 bases, there was a span of 13 bases. CDR3 loop: CASSLVRFGSSYNEQFF. CDR3 sequence (DNA): TGTGCCAGCAGCTTAGTCAGGTTCGGTTCCTCCTACAATGAGCAGTTCTTC.

A few counts support this clone. The chain joins TRBV15 to TRBJ1-1; 7 bases align to TRBD1. Losses at the gene ends were 8 bases for V and 1 base for J; bases not matched to a gene: 7. Germline V lookup: CDR1 LNHNV, CDR2 YYDKDF (reference sequence). CDR3 length: 14 residues. The CDR3 spells CATLTGDGNTEAFF. CDR3 in DNA: TGTGCCACCCTAACAGGGGACGGGAACACTGAAGCTTTCTTT. Variable domain in full (rest from reference TRBV15 and TRBJ1-1): DAMVIQNPRYQVTQFGKPVTLSCSQTLNHNVMYWYQQKSSQAPKLLFHYYDKDFNNEADTPDNFQSRRPNTSFCFLDIRSPGLGDTAMYLCATLTGDGNTEAFFGQGTRLTVV.

Comment on this clone: A much larger clone sits a single nucleotide away, making a read error possible. The rearrangement joins TRBV9 to TRBJ1-1, with D perhaps matching TRBD1 (6 bases). The V end lost 1 base, the J end lost 3 bases, and 19 bases lay between the germline ends. The length of the CDR3 is 17 residues. Germline-derived CDR1 and CDR2 are SGDLS and YYNGEE. The CDR3 DNA sequence: TGTGCCAGCAGCGTATGGGCCGGGGGGGGCGGGGACACTGAAGCTTTCTTT. Its translation is CASSVWAGGGGDTEAFF.

This clone was seen only once. This sequence joins TRBV7-2 and TRBJ1-1; possible D gene TRBD1, 6 bases. V was pared by 3 bases and J by 9 bases, with 20 bases between. The CDR3 sequence is 15 residues long. Germline assignment: CDR1 SGHTA and CDR2 FQGNSA. CDR3 nucleotides: TGTGCCAGCAGCTTCGAGTGGGGGGCCCCCCTGAAAGCTTTCTTT. Its translation is CASSFEWGAPLKAFF. Together with reference TRBV7-2 and TRBJ1-1, the CDR3 gives the full variable domain: GAGVSQSPSNKVTEKGKDVELRCDPISGHTALYWYRQSLGQGLEFLIYFQGNSAPDKSGLPSDRFSAERTGGSVSTLTIQRTQQEDSAVYLCASSFEWGAPLKAFFGQGTRLTVV.

The chain uses TRBV24-1 and TRBJ1-2; a weak D match, TRBD1 (5 bases). This CDR3 contains 13 residues. V shed 7 bases and J shed 5 bases, with 13 bases lying between them. The germline gives CDR1 KGHDR, CDR2 SFDVKD. The CDR3 sequence: CATSPSGSYGYTF. The DNA of the CDR3 is TGTGCCACCAGCCCATCAGGGTCTTATGGCTACACCTTC.

V is TRBV18 and J is TRBJ2-3; unclear D gene. This CDR3 has 15 residues. Germline V CDR1 and CDR2: KGHSH, LQKENI. Trimming shortened V by 3 bases and J by 2 bases, and 12 bases separated the two germline ends. This CDR3 is CASSPAKINTDTQYF. In DNA form, the CDR3 reads TGTGCCAGCTCACCCGCGAAGATTAACACAGATACGCAGTATTTT. The entire variable domain, with the rest obtained from reference TRBV18 and TRBJ2-3, is as follows: NAGVMQNPRHLVRRRGQEARLRCSPMKGHSHVYWYRQLPEEGLKFMVYLQKENIIDESGMPKERFSAEFPKEGPSILRIQQVVRGDSAAYFCASSPAKINTDTQYFGPGTRLTVL.

The rearrangement uses TRBV6-5 and TRBJ2-6; no reliable D call. The V and J ends lost 0 bases and 2 bases respectively, with 8 bases between them. The CDR3 sequence is 16 residues long. The germline CDR1 and CDR2 sequences are MNHEY and SVGAGI. Here the CDR3 DNA reads TGTGCCAGCAGTTACTCCTGGAACCCTGGGGCCAACGTCCTGACTTTC. Translating it yields CASSYSWNPGANVLTF.

As to this clone: Compared with germline, one end of the junction differs, possibly owing to a read error. This chain joins TRBV5-5 and TRBJ1-3; 10 positions agree with TRBD1. This CDR3 has 13 residues. In germline, CDR1 is SGHKS, CDR2 YYEKEE (reference sequence). The CDR3 sequence is CANSKGQGPTIYF. The CDR3 nucleotides read TGTGCCAACAGCAAGGGACAGGGGCCCACCATATATTTT.

This clone has just a few counts. The chain carries TRBV12-3 or TRBV12-4 and TRBJ1-1; D ambiguous. Trimming stripped 3 bases from V and 1 base from J, with 3 bases between. This CDR3 comprises 12 residues. DNA of the CDR3: TGTGCCAGCAGTTTTGAGAACACTGAAGCTTTCTTT. Amino acids: CASSFENTEAFF.

The CDR3 coding sequence is TGTGCCAGCAGCTTAAGGCGGGAGACTGAAGCTTTCTTT. It yields the protein CASSLRRETEAFF. V and J are TRBV7-3 and TRBJ1-1, with unresolved D. The CDR3 contains 13 residues. Germline values: CDR1 SGHTA, CDR2 FQGTGA. V was cut by 1 base and J by 5 bases, with 8 bases left in between. The full variable domain, its missing parts supplied by reference TRBV7-3 and TRBJ1-1, is GAGVSQTPSNKVTEKGKYVELRCDPISGHTALYWYRQSLGQGPEFLIYFQGTGAADDSGLPNDRFFAVRPEGSVSTLKIQRTERGDSAVYLCASSLRRETEAFFGQGTRLTVV.

V usage is TRBV5-1 and J usage is TRBJ2-2; D ambiguous. This CDR3 spans 13 amino acids. CDR1 is SGHRS, CDR2 YFSETQ, per germline. V lost 3 bases, J lost 4 bases, and 7 bases lay in between. CDR3 coding DNA: TGCGCCAGCAGCTCAGAGAGCACCGGGGAGCTGTTTTTT. Translated: CASSSESTGELFF.